This T cell receptor (beta chain) is drawn from a study of T cell responses to AZD1222 COVID-19 vaccine. Sequencing was performed with immunoSEQ multiplex PCR; in TCRdb, only in-frame clones are kept and a portion is missing. The data show 45,000 to 60,000 clones, with about 90% seen just once and just under 2% held by the top ten. The CDR3 length is 13 residues. The V gene lost 10 bases and the J gene lost 2 bases, with 12 bases spanning the gap. CDR1 and CDR2 (germline): SNHLY, FYNNEI. Here the sequenced sample was peripheral blood, taken on day 0 of AZD1222 vaccination. This clonotype was obtained from an adult in good health. The gene calls are TRBV2 and TRBJ2-1; D gene unclear. The CDR3 nucleotides read TGTGCCACTTTGGGGTTACCCTACAATGAGCAGTTCTTC. Encoded protein: CATLGLPYNEQFF.